This TCR beta chain stems from a study of shared clonotypes between healthy human individuals. Sequencing used immunoSEQ multiplex PCR; TCRdb keeps in-frame clones, though not all of them. The sample has over a million clones, around 76% seen once. Overall study results and limits: Only blood underwent sampling, and tissue repertoires likely differ. Generally, estimated richness proved larger in naive subsets than it did in memory subsets. Between a few donors, naive CD4 clonotypes were shared at a level of around 5.1%.

CD4+ cells underwent separation, giving CD45RA+ naive and CD45RA-negative memory subsets. CDR1 and CDR2 from the germline V gene are SGHRS and YFSETQ. The CDR3 is made up of 15 amino acids. Trimming left V 4 bases short and J 7 bases short, with 20 bases between. A note on this clone: Antigen specificity is unknown.

The J gene is TRBJ2-5, the V gene TRBV5-1; perhaps TRBD2 as D (6 bases). The sequence was obtained from a man aged 18 to 35 in good health. Sequenced material: memory CD4+ T cells sorted from blood. Subset given: CD45RA-negative fraction. The CDR3 protein is CASSPGSSVDVTQYF. CDR3 DNA sequence: TGCGCCAGCAGCCCTGGATCTAGCGTGGACGTGACCCAGTACTTC.